A single sample gave rise to the 14 T cell receptor delta chains below, sequenced in a study of gammadelta T cells in human blood. TCRdb fed the RT-PCR reads into CATT to redo clone calling. The table has fewer than 2,500 delta-chain clones, around 2.8% seen once; the top ten hold roughly 22%. The material sequenced was Vgamma9Vdelta2 gamma-delta T cells from fetal blood. All receptors come from a human fetus.

This clone appeared a few times. This chain links TRDV2 with TRDJ3; 8 nucleotides match TRDD3. TCRdb offers no J gene call, so here the DNA was matched to germline to obtain one. The V gene end was trimmed by 6 bases and the J gene end by 0 bases; junction bases not matched to a gene: 0. The CDR3 is 15 amino acids. CDR1 and CDR2 from the germline V gene are GEAIGNYY and EKD. CDR3 region: CACTGGSWDTRQMFF. Written as DNA, the CDR3 is TGTGCCTGTACTGGGGGCTCCTGGGACACCCGACAGATGTTTTTC.

This clone was detected a few times. J is TRDJ3 and V is TRDV2; 10 nucleotides match TRDD3. CDR1 is GEAIGNYY and CDR2 is EKD in the germline V gene. The V segment lost 0 bases and the J segment 0 bases; nucleotides outside the gene matches: 7. The CDR3 sequence is 20 residues long. The CDR3 nucleotides read TGTGCCTGTGACACCTGGGGGGATACGAGCCGCTCCTGGGACACCCGACAGATGTTTTTC. Translating it yields CACDTWGDTSRSWDTRQMFF.

This clone was observed a few times. The V and J genes are TRDV2 and TRDJ3; 11 bases line up with TRDD3. No J gene is reported in TCRdb; it was inferred here by comparing the DNA with germline. The trim removed 4 bases at V and 0 bases at J, leaving 10 bases unmatched. Per germline, CDR1 GEAIGNYY and CDR2 EKD. This CDR3 comprises 20 residues. This CDR3 reads CACDPLLGDKSSWDTRQMFF. The CDR3 DNA reads TGTGCCTGTGATCCTCTACTGGGGGATAAGAGCTCCTGGGACACCCGACAGATGTTTTTC.

This clone appeared a few times. This probably arose from a read error, given a far larger clone one base away. This chain connects TRDV2 to TRDJ3; 8 bases are a match to TRDD3. The CDR3 is made up of 19 amino acids. The germline CDR1 and CDR2 sequences are GEAIGNYY and EKD. Germline trimming cut 0 bases from V and 0 bases from J; bases unmatched to any gene: 6. DNA for the CDR3: TGTGCCTGTGACACCGTACTGGGGGGTAGCTCCTGGGACACCCGACAGATGTTTTTC. Translating it yields CACDTVLGGSSWDTRQMFF.

This clone qualifies as medium-sized. V usage is TRDV2 and J usage is TRDJ2; 7 bases align to TRDD3. Germline V gives CDR1 GEAIGNYY, CDR2 EKD. This CDR3 region has 14 residues. Trimming took 3 bases from V and 3 from J; bases not matched to a gene: 3. The CDR3 DNA is TGTGCCTGTGACGCATGGGGGATGACAGCACAACTCTTCTTT. This translates into CACDAWGMTAQLFF.

Concerning this clone: The protein here is the DNA translation, as the TCRdb protein differs from it at residue 10. V is TRDV2 and J is TRDJ3, with 13 bases matching TRDD3. Assignment of the J gene here rests on matching the DNA to germline, because TCRdb gives none. The CDR3 runs 19 residues. The germline CDR1 and CDR2 sequences are GEAIGNYY and EKD. V lost 0 bases and J lost 0; bases outside the gene matches: 1. The CDR3 protein is CACDTYWGIRSWDTRQMFF. In nucleotides, the CDR3 is TGTGCCTGTGACACCTACTGGGGGATACGCTCCTGGGACACCCGACAGATGTTTTTC.

By sample fraction, this clone is medium-sized. The V gene is TRDV2, the J gene TRDJ3, with TRDD3 matching 11 bases. With V trimmed by 0 bases and J by 0 bases, 3 bases remained unmatched. This CDR3 comprises 19 residues. Germline V CDR1 and CDR2: GEAIGNYY, EKD. The CDR3 is CACDTLGDTVSWDTRQMFF. As DNA, the CDR3 is TGTGCCTGTGACACCTTGGGGGATACGGTCTCCTGGGACACCCGACAGATGTTTTTC.

This clone is classed as medium-sized. The same CDR3 can be traced to other DNA sequences in this sample. The chain uses TRDV2 and TRDJ3; TRDD3 aligns across 10 bases. The CDR3 is made up of 19 amino acids. The J segment lost 0 bases and the V segment lost 2 bases, leaving 6 bases of the junction unmatched. Germline CDR1 GEAIGNYY, CDR2 EKD. The CDR3: CACDRVLGDASWDTRQMFF. The CDR3 DNA sequence: TGTGCCTGTGACAGGGTACTGGGGGATGCCTCCTGGGACACCCGACAGATGTTTTTC.

Only a few counts were recorded for this clone. V is TRDV2 and J is TRDJ2; 9 bases align to TRDD3. CDR1 GEAIGNYY and CDR2 EKD come from the germline V gene. The CDR3 totals 15 residues. V shed 2 bases, J shed 5 bases, and the junction held 5 bases outside the gene matches. This chain's CDR3 is CACDKMGDKTAQLFF. CDR3 bases: TGTGCCTGTGACAAAATGGGGGATAAAACAGCACAACTCTTCTTT.

This clone was observed a few times. This chain connects TRDV2 to TRDJ3, with TRDD3 identical over 12 bases. The J gene was missing in TCRdb and was found by matching the end of the DNA to germline. The V and J ends lost 2 bases and 6 bases, in that order; junction bases with no gene match: 1. CDR1 GEAIGNYY and CDR2 EKD come from the germline V gene. This CDR3 spans 16 amino acids. CDR3 nucleotide sequence: TGTGCCTGTGACATACTGGGGGATACGGACACCCGACAGATGTTTTTC. Amino acids: CACDILGDTDTRQMFF.

In its sample, this clone is medium-sized (0.01 to 0.1%). The same CDR3 also results from other DNA sequences found in this sample. The V and J genes are TRDV2 and TRDJ3; 11 positions match TRDD3. Trimming removed 2 bases from V and 3 bases from J; junction bases left unmatched: 2. Germline CDR1 is GEAIGNYY and CDR2 is EKD. The CDR3 covers 17 residues. The CDR3 reads CACDNWGISWDTRQMFF. DNA of the CDR3: TGTGCCTGTGACAACTGGGGGATAAGCTGGGACACCCGACAGATGTTTTTC.

Within the sample, this clone is medium-sized. The chain is built from TRDV2 and TRDJ3, with 11 bases fitting TRDD3. V was clipped by 2 bases and J by 1 base; unmatched bases: 6. This CDR3 has 19 amino acids. Germline lookup yields CDR1 GEAIGNYY and CDR2 EKD. CDR3 residues: CACDILGDKVSWDTRQMFF. CDR3 nucleotide sequence: TGTGCCTGTGACATACTGGGGGATAAAGTGTCCTGGGACACCCGACAGATGTTTTTC.

Concerning this clone: TCRdb's protein for this DNA is that of a much larger clone and differs from the translation at residue 4, likely a read error; the protein shown is the DNA translation. The chain employs TRDV2 and TRDJ3; 12 bases fit TRDD3. Germline CDR1 GEAIGNYY, CDR2 EKD. This CDR3 is built from 18 residues. V lost 5 bases and J lost 0; bases outside the gene matches: 4. CDR3 bases: TGTGCCTGTGCCACTGGGGGATACTTCTCCTGGGACACCCGACAGATGTTTTTC. This sequence encodes CACATGGYFSWDTRQMFF.

This clone counts as medium-sized. This sequence joins TRDV2 and TRDJ3; 13 nucleotides line up with TRDD3. The germline CDR1 and CDR2 sequences are GEAIGNYY and EKD. The CDR3 totals 17 residues. The ends lost 2 bases at V and 3 bases at J; junction bases unmatched: 0. Here the CDR3 reads CACDNWGIRWDTRQMFF. CDR3 DNA: TGTGCCTGTGACAACTGGGGGATACGCTGGGACACCCGACAGATGTTTTTC.